These 31 T cell receptor beta chains were all obtained from the same sample, sequenced in a study of cytomegalovirus exposure and HLA in healthy donors. Clones were sequenced by immunoSEQ multiplex PCR, and TCRdb holds only the in-frame ones, with some missing. The repertoire holds over 250,000 clones, 87% seen once, with approximately 1.1% in the top ten. What was sequenced was PBMCs. The receptors were sampled from a woman in her twenties or thirties in good health and CMV-seropositive.

Concerning this clone itself: It is unclear where the CDR3 begins or ends on the DNA, so no DNA is shown, and the CDR3 is as TCRdb lists it. The chain combines TRBV30 with TRBJ1-1; the D call of TRBD1 is as the table states it, not checked on the DNA. The CDR3 has 14 amino acids, counting both end residues. Germline CDR1 and CDR2: GTSNPN and SVGIG (reference sequence). Here the CDR3 reads CAWEQGISVGEAFF.

The chain has TRBV25-1 and TRBJ1-5; the D gene is possibly TRBD1 (5 bases). The CDR3 sequence is 16 residues long. CDR1 MGHDK and CDR2 SYGVNS come from the germline V gene. The germline V and J ends were trimmed by 3 bases and 3 bases, with 15 bases remaining between them. For the CDR3, the DNA is TGTGCCAGCAGTGAGTTTGGGGCCCTTGACAATCAGCCCCAGCATTTT. Its protein product is CASSEFGALDNQPQHF.

This chain connects TRBV7-2 to TRBJ2-3; 9 bases line up with TRBD2. CDR3 size: 19 residues. After removal of 6 bases from V and 5 bases from J, the junction contained 21 bases not matched to a gene. Germline assignment: CDR1 SGHTA and CDR2 FQGNSA. CDR3 nucleotides: TGTGCCAGCAGTTCCCCGACTAGCGGCGGCCGCACTCAAGGAGATACGCAGTATTTT. Amino acid sequence: CASSSPTSGGRTQGDTQYF.

The chain combines TRBV30 with TRBJ2-7, with D perhaps given as TRBD1 or TRBD2 (5 bases each). CDR1 and CDR2 from the germline V gene are GTSNPN and SVGIG (reference sequence). Trimming removed 1 base from V and 4 bases from J, with 14 bases in between. The CDR3 contains 14 residues. This CDR3 is CAWSAGLSSYEQYF. CDR3 sequence (DNA): TGTGCCTGGAGTGCGGGGCTCTCCTCTTACGAGCAGTACTTC. The full variable domain, rest sourced from reference TRBV30 and TRBJ2-7, is SQTIHQWPATLVQPVGSPLSLECTVEGTSNPNLYWYRQAAGRGLQLLFYSVGIGQISSEVPQNLSASRPQDRQFILSSKKLLLSDSGFYLCAWSAGLSSYEQYFGPGTRLTVT.

This clone appeared once. The chain has TRBV4-2 and TRBJ2-7; TRBD1 aligns across 9 bases. V lost 0 bases and J lost 6; bases outside the gene matches: 6. The CDR3 extends over 15 amino acids. CDR1 LGHNA and CDR2 YNFKEQ come from the germline V gene. In DNA form, the CDR3 reads TGTGCCAGCAGCCAAGAACAGGGGGCGCAGACCGAGCAGTACTTC. It encodes CASSQEQGAQTEQYF.

The count of this clone is one. The gene calls are TRBV19 and TRBJ2-5, with D perhaps TRBD2 (6 bases). The CDR3 runs to 14 residues. Trimming shortened V by 4 bases and J by 5 bases, and 14 bases separated the two germline ends. CDR1 is LNHDA and CDR2 is SQIVND in the germline V gene (reference sequence). The CDR3 reads CASSTSVRRETQYF. The CDR3 DNA sequence: TGTGCCAGTAGTACTAGCGTACGTCGGGAGACCCAGTACTTC.

The V and J genes are TRBV5-1 and TRBJ2-7, with 8 bases matching TRBD1. Per the germline V gene, CDR1 is SGHRS and CDR2 is YFSETQ. J was trimmed by 3 bases and V by 4 bases; bases with no gene match: 3. The CDR3 is 13 amino acids. CDR3: CASSPDRVYEQYF. DNA for the CDR3: TGCGCCAGCAGCCCGGACAGGGTCTACGAGCAGTACTTC.

As DNA, the CDR3 is TGTGCCATCCTGGAGAACATCCTGAACACTGAAGCTTTCTTT. This translates into CAILENILNTEAFF. The rearrangement joins TRBV10-3 to TRBJ1-1; D not resolved. Trimming took off 8 bases at V and 0 bases at J, with 13 bases between the two ends. The germline CDR1 and CDR2 sequences are ENHRY and SYGVKD. This CDR3 comprises 14 residues.

This clone appeared a few times. The genes are TRBV5-6 and TRBJ2-7; D unresolved. Germline CDR1 and CDR2: SGHDT and YYEEEE. CDR3 length: 13 residues. Trimming shortened V by 0 bases and J by 0 bases, and 4 bases separated the two germline ends. The CDR3 coding sequence is TGTGCCAGCAGCTTGGGGGCCTCCTACGAGCAGTACTTC. This translates into CASSLGASYEQYF.

This chain joins TRBV5-6 and TRBJ2-1; tentative D call: TRBD2 (7 bases). V lost 0 bases and J 3 bases, leaving 13 bases between the germline ends. Germline assignment: CDR1 SGHDT and CDR2 YYEEEE. The length of the CDR3 is 16 residues. CDR3 bases: TGTGCCAGCAGCTTGGATACGGGGGGCCTCTACAATGAGCAGTTCTTC. This sequence encodes CASSLDTGGLYNEQFF.

The chain combines TRBV20-1 with TRBJ1-1; a possible D gene is TRBD1 (6 bases). CDR1 DFQATT and CDR2 SNEGSKA come from the germline V gene (reference sequence). V dropped 7 bases and J dropped 8 bases, with 14 bases sitting between them. The CDR3 extends over 11 amino acids. The CDR3 sequence is CSVQGTVEAFF. The DNA of the CDR3 is TGCAGTGTTCAGGGGACCGTCGAAGCTTTCTTT.

The rearrangement uses TRBV5-1 and TRBJ2-1; 10 bases fit TRBD2. The germline V gene encodes CDR1 SGHRS and CDR2 YFSETQ. V trimming: 1 base; J trimming: 6 bases; junction bases outside the gene matches: 7. The CDR3 covers 16 residues. The CDR3, as DNA: TGCGCCAGCAGCTTGAGCACTAGCGGGACGGTCAATGAGCAGTTCTTC. As protein: CASSLSTSGTVNEQFF.

The gene calls are TRBV27 and TRBJ1-4, with 8 bases that match TRBD1. This CDR3 is 13 amino acids long. V dropped 6 bases and J dropped 7; count of bases not matched to a gene: 4. Germline V lookup: CDR1 MNHEY, CDR2 SMNVEV (reference sequence). This CDR3 is CASRVQGGEKLFF. For the CDR3, the DNA is TGTGCCAGCAGAGTACAGGGGGGTGAAAAACTGTTTTTT.

This chain connects TRBV15 to TRBJ2-3; D is tentatively TRBD1 or TRBD2 (5 bases each). Germline V CDR1 and CDR2: LNHNV, YYDKDF (reference sequence). The CDR3 loop spans 14 amino acids. Trimming removed 0 bases from V and 4 bases from J, with 8 bases in between. CDR3 nucleotide sequence: TGTGCCACCAGCAGAGATCTGGGGGCAGATACGCAGTATTTT. Protein: CATSRDLGADTQYF.

This chain uses TRBV28 with TRBJ1-5, with unresolved D. This CDR3 is 17 amino acids long. The germline V gene encodes CDR1 MDHEN and CDR2 SYDVKM. With 6 bases removed from V and 1 base from J, the gap between germline ends came to 19 bases. The CDR3 here is CASSLLDGGMSNQPQHF. Here the CDR3 DNA reads TGTGCCAGCAGCCTGTTGGATGGAGGAATGAGCAATCAGCCCCAGCATTTT.

This chain connects TRBV11-1 to TRBJ1-2, with D perhaps TRBD1 (6 bases). Germline V gene data show CDR1 as SGHAT and CDR2 as FQDESV (reference sequence). V lost 5 bases to trimming and J lost 4 bases, with 14 bases between them. The CDR3 runs to 14 residues. The CDR3 region has the DNA TGTGCCAGCAGCCGGTTGGGGGGCAGCTATGGCTACACCTTC. It specifies CASSRLGGSYGYTF.

Regarding this clone: The identical CDR3 is also encoded by other nucleotide sequences in the sample. The V call is TRBV28, the J call TRBJ2-2; D uncertain. The ends were cut back, 5 bases at V and 2 bases at J, with 3 bases in the middle. Germline V CDR1 and CDR2: MDHEN, SYDVKM. The CDR3 is 12 amino acids. Here the CDR3 reads CASSRNTGELFF. The CDR3 DNA reads TGTGCCAGCAGTAGAAACACCGGGGAGCTGTTTTTT.

The genes are TRBV4-3 and TRBJ2-1, with 11 nucleotides matching TRBD2. Germline assignment: CDR1 LGHNA and CDR2 YSLEER. The CDR3 is made up of 17 amino acids. V trimming: 1 base; J trimming: 6 bases; junction bases outside the gene matches: 8. The chain's CDR3 is CASSQVPLAGAINEQFF. CDR3 in DNA: TGCGCCAGCAGCCAAGTTCCACTAGCGGGGGCGATCAATGAGCAGTTCTTC.

The table lists this clone with a count of one. V usage is TRBV28 and J usage is TRBJ1-2; D might be TRBD1 (5 bases). This CDR3 has 17 residues. The V gene's germline CDR1 is MDHEN and CDR2 SYDVKM. V was shortened by 4 bases and J by 4 bases, with 22 bases between the two germline ends. The CDR3 is CASSSATGRTPGYGYTF. CDR3 nucleotides: TGTGCCAGCAGTTCCGCTACCGGACGGACACCTGGCTATGGCTACACCTTC.

The gene calls are TRBV19 and TRBJ1-2, with TRBD1 identical over 7 bases. The CDR3 contains 18 residues. Germline-derived CDR1 and CDR2 are LNHDA and SQIVND (reference sequence). With 6 bases clipped from V and 0 bases from J, the junction kept 16 bases outside the gene matches. The CDR3 loop reads CASRSDRALERTNYGYTF. The DNA for the CDR3 is TGTGCCAGTAGATCCGACAGGGCCCTAGAAAGGACTAACTATGGCTACACCTTC.

The rearrangement uses TRBV19 and TRBJ2-5; D possibly corresponds to TRBD1 (5 bases). The V and J ends lost 0 bases and 5 bases respectively, with 10 bases between them. Germline V lookup: CDR1 LNHDA, CDR2 SQIVND (reference sequence). The CDR3 is 14 residues long. CDR3 amino acids: CASSIDPGSETQYF. The CDR3 DNA follows: TGTGCCAGTAGTATAGATCCAGGGTCTGAGACCCAGTACTTC.

CDR3 sequence: CSGRDRGPYNEQFF. The CDR3 DNA reads as TGCAGCGGGAGGGACAGGGGGCCCTACAATGAGCAGTTCTTC. J is TRBJ2-1 and V is TRBV29-1, with TRBD1 matching 12 bases. CDR3 size: 14 residues. V was pared by 7 bases and J by 2 bases, with 3 bases of the junction left unmatched. Germline V CDR1 and CDR2: SQVTM, ANQGSEA.

The chain has TRBV11-3 and TRBJ1-1; no definite D call. The CDR3 runs 13 residues. The V gene's germline CDR1 is SGHNT and CDR2 YENEEA. V lost 3 bases and J lost 1, with 6 bases in between. The CDR3 spells CASSFSANTEAFF. The CDR3 DNA follows: TGTGCCAGCAGCTTCAGTGCGAACACTGAAGCTTTCTTT.

This clone was counted only a few times. This chain links TRBV27 with TRBJ1-2; D not resolved. From germline, CDR1 is MNHEY and CDR2 SMNVEV (reference sequence). CDR3 length: 13 residues. V was shortened by 3 bases and J by 4 bases, with 9 bases between the two germline ends. The CDR3 is CASSFTPIYGYTF. CDR3 bases: TGTGCCAGCAGTTTTACTCCGATCTATGGCTACACCTTC.

V gene TRBV5-1 combines with J gene TRBJ1-4; D not certain. Trimming took 3 bases from V and 0 from J, leaving 9 bases between them. CDR1 is SGHRS and CDR2 is YFSETQ in the germline V gene. The CDR3 covers 15 residues. The CDR3 sequence: CASSSTPATNEKLFF. CDR3 nucleotide sequence: TGCGCCAGCAGCTCGACCCCGGCAACTAATGAAAAACTGTTTTTT.

The CDR3 protein is CASRPGQGRSYEQYF. CDR3 nucleotide sequence: TGCGCCAGCAGGCCGGGACAGGGGAGGTCCTACGAGCAGTACTTC. V gene TRBV5-1 combines with J gene TRBJ2-7; 10 nucleotides agree with TRBD1. The ends lost 5 bases at V and 1 base at J; junction bases unmatched: 6. Per germline, CDR1 SGHRS and CDR2 YFSETQ. CDR3 length: 15 amino acids.

This chain connects TRBV6-5 to TRBJ2-7, with D possibly TRBD2 on 6 matching bases. CDR3 length: 13 residues. In germline, CDR1 is MNHEY, CDR2 SVGAGI. V lost 5 bases, J lost 5 bases, and 13 bases lay in between. The CDR3 is CASSPLWGDEQYF. The DNA of the CDR3 is TGTGCCAGCAGTCCCTTGTGGGGGGACGAGCAGTACTTC.

This clone was seen repeatedly, ten times or more. Other DNA sequences in this specimen translate into the identical CDR3. This rearrangement joins TRBV6-1 to TRBJ1-2; no clear D. The length of the CDR3 is 17 residues. Trimming cost V 1 base and J 0 bases, with 15 bases left between them. Per germline, CDR1 MNHNS and CDR2 SASEGT. Here the CDR3 reads CASSEGRWSTSNYGYTF. The CDR3 DNA follows: TGTGCCAGCAGTGAAGGAAGATGGAGTACCTCTAACTATGGCTACACCTTC.

This chain uses TRBV27 with TRBJ1-4; 7 bases fit TRBD1. The germline V gene encodes CDR1 MNHEY and CDR2 SMNVEV (reference sequence). The ends lost 3 bases at V and 0 bases at J; junction bases unmatched: 1. This CDR3 is built from 15 residues. CDR3 DNA sequence: TGTGCCAGCAGTTTCACAGGGGCAACTAATGAAAAACTGTTTTTT. Protein: CASSFTGATNEKLFF.

The V call is TRBV5-4, the J call TRBJ2-7, with TRBD1 matching 9 bases. Germline V gene lookup returns CDR1 SGHNT and CDR2 YYREEE (reference sequence). V lost 4 bases, J lost 2 bases, and 13 bases stayed unmatched. The CDR3 spans 17 residues. CDR3 in amino acids: CASSPSPNDRGTYEQYF. The CDR3 region has the DNA TGTGCCAGCAGCCCGTCACCCAACGACAGGGGGACCTACGAGCAGTACTTC.

This chain uses TRBV9 with TRBJ1-1, with D possibly matching TRBD1 (6 bases). V was pared by 0 bases and J by 3 bases, with 21 bases between. The CDR3 loop spans 18 amino acids. Germline-derived CDR1 and CDR2 are SGDLS and YYNGEE. The CDR3 sequence: CASSVVVGGARRDTEAFF. The CDR3 bases are TGTGCCAGCAGCGTAGTCGTCGGGGGGGCGCGAAGAGACACTGAAGCTTTCTTT.